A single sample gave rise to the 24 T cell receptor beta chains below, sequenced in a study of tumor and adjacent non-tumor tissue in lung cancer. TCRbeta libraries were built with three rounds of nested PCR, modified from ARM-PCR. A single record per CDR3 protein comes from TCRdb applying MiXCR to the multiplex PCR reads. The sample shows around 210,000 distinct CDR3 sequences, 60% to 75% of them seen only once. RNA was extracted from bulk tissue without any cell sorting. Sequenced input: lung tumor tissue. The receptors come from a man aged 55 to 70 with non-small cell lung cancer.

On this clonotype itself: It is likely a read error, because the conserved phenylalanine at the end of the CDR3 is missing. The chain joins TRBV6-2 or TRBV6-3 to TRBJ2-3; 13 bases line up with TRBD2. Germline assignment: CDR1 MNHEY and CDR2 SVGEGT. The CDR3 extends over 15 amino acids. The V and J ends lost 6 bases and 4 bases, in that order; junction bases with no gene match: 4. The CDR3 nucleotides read TGTGCCAGCAGAAGACTAGCGGGGGGAGCAGATACGCAGTATTAT. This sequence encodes CASRRLAGGADTQYY.

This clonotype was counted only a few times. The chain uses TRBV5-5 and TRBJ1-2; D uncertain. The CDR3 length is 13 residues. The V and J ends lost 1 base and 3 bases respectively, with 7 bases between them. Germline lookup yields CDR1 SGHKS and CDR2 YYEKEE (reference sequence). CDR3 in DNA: TGTGCCAGCAGCTTGTCCCCAGACTATGGCTACACCTTC. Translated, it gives CASSLSPDYGYTF.

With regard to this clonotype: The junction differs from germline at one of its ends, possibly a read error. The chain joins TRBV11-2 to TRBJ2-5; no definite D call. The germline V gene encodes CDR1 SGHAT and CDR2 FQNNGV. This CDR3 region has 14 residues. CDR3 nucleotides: TGTGCCAGCAGCCCGGGTCTGCTTCAAGATACCCAGTACTTC. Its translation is CASSPGLLQDTQYF.

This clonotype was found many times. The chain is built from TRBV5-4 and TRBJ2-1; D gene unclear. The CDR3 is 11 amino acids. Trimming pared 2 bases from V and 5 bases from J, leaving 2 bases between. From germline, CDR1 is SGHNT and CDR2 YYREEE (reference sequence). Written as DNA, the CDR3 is TGTGCCAGCAGCTTTGACAATGAGCAGTTCTTC. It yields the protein CASSFDNEQFF.

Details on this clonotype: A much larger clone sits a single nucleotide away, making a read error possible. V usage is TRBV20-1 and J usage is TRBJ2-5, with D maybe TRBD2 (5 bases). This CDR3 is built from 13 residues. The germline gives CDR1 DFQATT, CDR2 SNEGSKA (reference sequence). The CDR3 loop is CSARGKIQETQYF. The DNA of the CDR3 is TGCAGTGCAAGAGGGAAGATCCAAGAGACCCAGTACTTC.

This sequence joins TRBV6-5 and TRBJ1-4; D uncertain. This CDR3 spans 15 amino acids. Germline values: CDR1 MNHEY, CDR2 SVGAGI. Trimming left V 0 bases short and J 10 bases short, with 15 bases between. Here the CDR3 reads CASSYSKAGKIKLFF. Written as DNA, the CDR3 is TGTGCCAGCAGTTACTCGAAGGCGGGGAAGATAAAACTGTTTTTT.

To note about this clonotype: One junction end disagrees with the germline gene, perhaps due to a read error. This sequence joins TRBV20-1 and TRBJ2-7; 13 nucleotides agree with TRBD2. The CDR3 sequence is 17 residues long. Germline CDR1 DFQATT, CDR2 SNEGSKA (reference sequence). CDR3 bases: TGCAGTGCTAGGCCGGGACTAGCGGGGCCGAGCTCCCACGAGCAGTACTTC. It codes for CSARPGLAGPSSHEQYF.

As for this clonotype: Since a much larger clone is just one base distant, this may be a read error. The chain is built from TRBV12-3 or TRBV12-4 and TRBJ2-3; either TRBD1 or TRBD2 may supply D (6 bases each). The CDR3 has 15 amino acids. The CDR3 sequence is CASSLGGAVGDKQYF. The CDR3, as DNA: TGTGCCAGCAGTTTAGGGGGGGCCGTGGGAGATAAGCAGTATTTT.

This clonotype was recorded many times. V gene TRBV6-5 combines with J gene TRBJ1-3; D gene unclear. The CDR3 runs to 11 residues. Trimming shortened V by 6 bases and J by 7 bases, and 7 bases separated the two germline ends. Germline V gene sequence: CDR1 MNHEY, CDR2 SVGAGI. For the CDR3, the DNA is TGTGCCAGCAGAGAAGCCAACACCATATATTTT. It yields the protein CASREANTIYF.

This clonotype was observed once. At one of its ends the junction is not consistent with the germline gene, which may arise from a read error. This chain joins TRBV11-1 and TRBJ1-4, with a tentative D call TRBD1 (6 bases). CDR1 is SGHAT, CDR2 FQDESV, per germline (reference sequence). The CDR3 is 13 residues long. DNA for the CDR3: TGTGCCAGCAGCCCGGACAGTTATGAAAGACTGTTTTTT. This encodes CASSPDSYERLFF.

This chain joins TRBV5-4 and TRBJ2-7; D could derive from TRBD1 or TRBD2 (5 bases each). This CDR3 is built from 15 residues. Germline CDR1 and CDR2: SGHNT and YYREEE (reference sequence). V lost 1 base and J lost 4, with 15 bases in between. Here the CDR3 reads CASSLRSGRGYEQYF. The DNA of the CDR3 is TGTGCCAGCAGCTTGAGGTCAGGGAGAGGATACGAGCAGTACTTC.

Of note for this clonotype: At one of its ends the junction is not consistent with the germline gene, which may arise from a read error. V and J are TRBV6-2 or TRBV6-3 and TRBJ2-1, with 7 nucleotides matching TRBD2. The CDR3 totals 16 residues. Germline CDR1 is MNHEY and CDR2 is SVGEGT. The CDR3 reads CASTTPRGSSYHEQFF. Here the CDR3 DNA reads TGTGCCAGCACTACCCCCCGCGGGAGCTCCTACCATGAGCAGTTCTTC.

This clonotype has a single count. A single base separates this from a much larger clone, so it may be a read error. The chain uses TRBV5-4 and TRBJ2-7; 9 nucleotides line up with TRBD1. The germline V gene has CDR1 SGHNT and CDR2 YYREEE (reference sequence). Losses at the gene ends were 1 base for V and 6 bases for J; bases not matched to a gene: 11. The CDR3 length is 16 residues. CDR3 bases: TGTGCCAGCAGCTTGAGTTCCGGACAGGGGAACTTCGAGCAGTACTTC. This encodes CASSLSSGQGNFEQYF.

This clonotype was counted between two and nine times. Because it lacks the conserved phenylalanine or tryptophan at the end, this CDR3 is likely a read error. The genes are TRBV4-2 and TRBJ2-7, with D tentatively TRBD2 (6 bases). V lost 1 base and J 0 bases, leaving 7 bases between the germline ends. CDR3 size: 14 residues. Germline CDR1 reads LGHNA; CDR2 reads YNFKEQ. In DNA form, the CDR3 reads TGTGCCAGCAGCCAAGGGACTAACTCCTACGAGCAGTACTTA. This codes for CASSQGTNSYEQYL.

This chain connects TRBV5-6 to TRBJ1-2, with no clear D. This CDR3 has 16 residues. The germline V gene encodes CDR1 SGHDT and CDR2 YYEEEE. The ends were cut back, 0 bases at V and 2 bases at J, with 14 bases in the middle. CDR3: CASSLAHGSMNYGYTF. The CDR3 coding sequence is TGTGCCAGCAGCTTGGCACATGGCTCCATGAACTATGGCTACACCTTC. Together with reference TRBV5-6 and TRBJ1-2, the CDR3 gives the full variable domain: DAGVTQSPTHLIKTRGQQVTLRCSPKSGHDTVSWYQQALGQGPQFIFQYYEEEERQRGNFPDRFSGHQFPNYSSELNVNALLLGDSALYLCASSLAHGSMNYGYTFGSGTRLTVV.

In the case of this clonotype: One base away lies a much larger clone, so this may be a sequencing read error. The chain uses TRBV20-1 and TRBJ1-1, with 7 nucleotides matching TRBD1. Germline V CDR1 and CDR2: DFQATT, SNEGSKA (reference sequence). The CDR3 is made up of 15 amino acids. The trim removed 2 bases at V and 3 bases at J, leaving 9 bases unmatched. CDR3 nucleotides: TGCAGTGCTAGACCACGACAGGGAGTGGACACTGAAGCTTTCTTT. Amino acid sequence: CSARPRQGVDTEAFF.

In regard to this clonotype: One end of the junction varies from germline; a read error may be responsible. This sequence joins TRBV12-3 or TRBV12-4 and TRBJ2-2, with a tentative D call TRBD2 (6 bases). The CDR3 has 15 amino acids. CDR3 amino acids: CASSFPSIGPGGLFF. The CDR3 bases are TGTGCCAGCAGTTTCCCTTCTATAGGCCCCGGGGGGCTGTTTTTT.

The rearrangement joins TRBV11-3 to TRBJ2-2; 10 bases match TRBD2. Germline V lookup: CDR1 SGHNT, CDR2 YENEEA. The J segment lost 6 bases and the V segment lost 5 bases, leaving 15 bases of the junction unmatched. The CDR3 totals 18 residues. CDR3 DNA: TGTGCCAGCAGCCACCGGGTAGCGGGAGGATACAGAGCCGGGGAGCTGTTTTTT. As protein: CASSHRVAGGYRAGELFF.

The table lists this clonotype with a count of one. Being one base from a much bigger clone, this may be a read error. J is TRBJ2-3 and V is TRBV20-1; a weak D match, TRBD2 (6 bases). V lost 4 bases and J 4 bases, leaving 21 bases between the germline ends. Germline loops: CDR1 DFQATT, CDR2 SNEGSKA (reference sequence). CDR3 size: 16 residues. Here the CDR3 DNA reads TGCAGTGCTATAGATCTGGGACTCAACTTTCCAGATACGCAGTATTTT. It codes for CSAIDLGLNFPDTQYF.

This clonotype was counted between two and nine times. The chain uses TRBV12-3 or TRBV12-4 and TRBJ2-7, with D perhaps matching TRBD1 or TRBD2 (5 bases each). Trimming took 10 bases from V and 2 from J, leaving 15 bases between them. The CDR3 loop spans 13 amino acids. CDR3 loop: CATRRGTTYEQYF. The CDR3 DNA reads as TGTGCCACCCGCCGGGGCACAACCTACGAGCAGTACTTC.

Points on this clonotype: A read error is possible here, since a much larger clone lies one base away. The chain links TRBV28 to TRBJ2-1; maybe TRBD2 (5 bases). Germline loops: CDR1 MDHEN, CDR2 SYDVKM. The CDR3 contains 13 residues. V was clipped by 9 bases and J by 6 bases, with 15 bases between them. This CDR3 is CARSSALGNEQFF. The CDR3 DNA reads TGTGCCAGGAGTAGCGCCCTAGGCAATGAGCAGTTCTTC.

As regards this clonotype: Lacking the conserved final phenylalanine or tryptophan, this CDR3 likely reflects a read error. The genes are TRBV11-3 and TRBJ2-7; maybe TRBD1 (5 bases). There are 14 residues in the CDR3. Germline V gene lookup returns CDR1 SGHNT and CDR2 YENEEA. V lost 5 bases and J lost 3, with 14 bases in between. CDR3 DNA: TGTGCCAGCAGCCTTATGACAAGGGGCTACGAGCAGTACTCC. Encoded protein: CASSLMTRGYEQYS.

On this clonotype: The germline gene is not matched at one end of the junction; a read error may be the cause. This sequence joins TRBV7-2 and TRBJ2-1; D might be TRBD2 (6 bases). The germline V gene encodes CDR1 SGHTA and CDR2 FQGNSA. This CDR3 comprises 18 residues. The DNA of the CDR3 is TGTGCAAGCAGCAATTCTTTCCCGGGAGAGGGGAGGTCCGACGAGCGGTTCTTC. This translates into CASSNSFPGEGRSDERFF.

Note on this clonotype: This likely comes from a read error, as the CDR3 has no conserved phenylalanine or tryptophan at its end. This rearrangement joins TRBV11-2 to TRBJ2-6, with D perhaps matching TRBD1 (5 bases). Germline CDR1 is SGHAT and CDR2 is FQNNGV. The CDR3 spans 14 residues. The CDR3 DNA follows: TGTGCCAGAAGTCCTATCTCTGGGGCCAACCTCCTGACTTGC. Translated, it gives CARSPISGANLLTC.